This TCR beta chain is drawn from a study of blood T cell repertoires in COVID-19. Profiled with immunoSEQ multiplex PCR; TCRdb holds only in-frame clones, not every one. The data contain around 300,000 clones, roughly 90% of them seen just once; the ten biggest clones take up roughly 2.9%. The Seattle patients joined while their infection was active and were tracked longitudinally afterward. This CDR3 spans 14 amino acids. The V gene lost 5 bases and the J gene lost 4 bases, with 15 bases spanning the gap. Looked up from germline, CDR1 is GTSNPN and CDR2 is SVGIG (reference sequence). Sample: peripheral blood. The genes are TRBV30 and TRBJ1-3, with D hard to call. This TCR was recovered from a woman in her twenties or thirties with COVID-19, enrolled during active disease. The CDR3 DNA reads as TGTGCCTGGGGCTTCTCGGAGAAGGGAAACACCATATATTTT. Translated, it gives CAWGFSEKGNTIYF.